This note documents a single T cell receptor (beta chain) sequence. The sample comes from a study of OX40 agonist ivuxolimab in advanced cancers. V lost 0 bases, J lost 16 bases, and 16 bases stayed unmatched. Germline V gene data show CDR1 as SGHNT and CDR2 as YYREEE (reference sequence). The CDR3 loop spans 15 amino acids. TCRdb's copy holds only in-frame clones and misses some; the assay was immunoSEQ multiplex PCR. The table records about 78,000 clones, roughly 84% of them present only once. The receptor's source is an adult with an advanced solid tumor such as melanoma, head and neck, liver or kidney cancer. The material sequenced was CD4+ or CD8+ T cells sorted from blood, taken in a trial of the OX40 agonist ivuxolimab. The chain uses TRBV5-4 and TRBJ2-1; 7 nucleotides agree with TRBD2. The CDR3 region is CASSLVSSGKEAVFF. The CDR3 nucleotides read TGTGCCAGCAGCTTGGTATCTAGCGGCAAAGAAGCCGTCTTCTTC.